Given below is one T cell receptor beta chain in context. These data come from a study of control samples from healthy donors and cancer patients. Here immunoSEQ multiplex PCR was the method, and the copy in TCRdb shows in-frame clones only, minus some. The repertoire holds 390,000 or so clones, with 75% to 95% as singletons. CDR1 is LGHDT and CDR2 is YNNKEL in the germline V gene (reference sequence). The CDR3 contains 15 residues. V lost 1 base and J lost 3, with 12 bases in between. The sample was PBMCs. The V and J genes are TRBV3-1 (or the pseudogene TRBV3-2) and TRBJ1-2; D is unresolved. The receptor's source is a man in his forties with head and neck cancer. CDR3 sequence (DNA): TGTGCCAGCAGCCAAGTCCCGGGTCGGGACTATGGCTACACCTTC. Encoded protein: CASSQVPGRDYGYTF.